Shown below are 17 T cell receptor beta chains from a single sample sequenced in a study of beta chain features in type 1 diabetes. No antigen is known for these receptors. Reverse transcription of all isolated RNA meant that expressed TCRB transcripts were sequenced. The protocol was immunoSEQ multiplex PCR, while the TCRdb copy is restricted to in-frame clones and leaves out a portion. The sample has about 150,000 clones; almost 8% are singletons. Study-level points and caveats: Within each of all four CD4+ subsets, Type 1 diabetes patients had TCRB CDR3s that were moderately but significantly shorter.

The sequenced sample consisted of central memory CD4+ T cells from blood. The receptors here all came from a man younger than 35 with type 1 diabetes.

The chain links TRBV19 to TRBJ1-2; 7 nucleotides agree with TRBD1. The CDR3 has 13 amino acids. V gave up 8 bases and J gave up 3 bases; unmatched junction bases: 6. Germline V gene data show CDR1 as LNHDA and CDR2 as SQIVND (reference sequence). CDR3 sequence: CASSLTGDYGYTF. CDR3 DNA: TGTGCCAGTTCCCTTACAGGGGACTATGGCTACACCTTC.

There are many counts of this clone. The chain joins TRBV25-1 to TRBJ1-2, with D perhaps TRBD1 (6 bases). Trimming cost V 7 bases and J 8 bases, with 20 bases left between them. Germline CDR1 reads MGHDK; CDR2 reads SYGVNS. The CDR3 contains 14 residues. CDR3 in DNA: TGTGCCAGCACCACGACAGGAACTTCGGGAGGCTACACCTTC. Amino acids: CASTTTGTSGGYTF.

This clone was seen more than once but under ten times. The chain is built from TRBV11-2 and TRBJ2-2; 12 bases match TRBD1. The CDR3 is made up of 16 amino acids. V shed 2 bases and J 6 bases; nucleotides not matched to a gene: 4. Germline V CDR1 and CDR2: SGHAT, FQNNGV. CDR3 sequence (DNA): TGTGCCAGCAGCTTACGGGACAGGGGGCGGTCCGGGGAGCTGTTTTTT. Protein: CASSLRDRGRSGELFF.

This chain connects TRBV6-6 to TRBJ2-6; possible D gene TRBD2, 5 bases. The CDR3 sequence is 15 residues long. Germline V gene lookup returns CDR1 MNHNY and CDR2 SVGAGI (reference sequence). V was cut by 5 bases and J by 3 bases, with 11 bases left in between. CDR3 in amino acids: CASSVLGSGANVLTF. The CDR3 DNA reads as TGTGCCAGCAGTGTATTGGGGAGTGGGGCCAACGTCCTGACTTTC.

The CDR3 DNA reads as TGTGCCAGCTCACCACTCGCAGGGGGCACCTTTACCTCTGGGGCCAACGTCCTGACTTTC. It translates to CASSPLAGGTFTSGANVLTF. The chain has TRBV18 and TRBJ2-6; 8 bases agree with TRBD1. The V gene's germline CDR1 is KGHSH and CDR2 LQKENI. This CDR3 spans 20 amino acids. J was trimmed by 0 bases and V by 1 base; bases with no gene match: 11.

The rearrangement joins TRBV6-6 to TRBJ2-3, with TRBD2 as a possible D gene (6 bases). The V gene's germline CDR1 is MNHNY and CDR2 SVGAGI (reference sequence). The CDR3 extends over 15 amino acids. Trimming removed 5 bases from V and 6 bases from J, with 18 bases in between. Here the CDR3 DNA reads TGTGCCAGCAGTCTCGACCCCACTAGCAGGGATACGCAGTATTTT. This encodes CASSLDPTSRDTQYF.

This clone was counted between two and nine times. J is TRBJ1-6 and V is TRBV18, with 7 bases fitting TRBD1. Per the germline V gene, CDR1 is KGHSH and CDR2 is LQKENI. V lost 2 bases, J lost 5 bases, and 3 bases stayed unmatched. This CDR3 region has 15 residues. CDR3 DNA sequence: TGTGCCAGCTCACCAATCGACAGGGATAATTCACCCCTCCACTTT. Amino acid sequence: CASSPIDRDNSPLHF. The full variable domain, its missing parts supplied by reference TRBV18 and TRBJ1-6, is NAGVMQNPRHLVRRRGQEARLRCSPMKGHSHVYWYRQLPEEGLKFMVYLQKENIIDESGMPKERFSAEFPKEGPSILRIQQVVRGDSAAYFCASSPIDRDNSPLHFGNGTRLTVT.

This clone appeared a few times. The V gene is TRBV4-2, the J gene TRBJ2-5; 11 nucleotides match TRBD1. This CDR3 is 13 amino acids long. Germline CDR1 is LGHNA and CDR2 is YNFKEQ. V was clipped by 3 bases and J by 7 bases; unmatched bases: 1. The DNA of the CDR3 is TGTGCCAGCAGCCAGGGACAGGGGGGGACCCAGTACTTC. This encodes CASSQGQGGTQYF.

This chain links TRBV2 with TRBJ2-6; D is uncertain. The ends were cut back, 5 bases at V and 4 bases at J, with 9 bases in the middle. The germline V gene has CDR1 SNHLY and CDR2 FYNNEI. The CDR3 length is 14 residues. The CDR3 nucleotides are TGTGCCAGCAGTACTAACTTAGGGGCCAACGTCCTGACTTTC. This codes for CASSTNLGANVLTF.

This clone was observed a few times. The chain couples TRBV2 to TRBJ1-6, with 7 bases matching TRBD1. Germline assignment: CDR1 SNHLY and CDR2 FYNNEI. The length of the CDR3 is 14 residues. Unmatched junction bases numbered 3, after V lost 2 bases and J lost 8 bases. In nucleotides, the CDR3 is TGTGCCAGCAGTGAATTGGGGACAGATTCACCCCTCCACTTT. Translated, it gives CASSELGTDSPLHF.

The chain couples TRBV30 to TRBJ2-1; 11 bases line up with TRBD2. V shed 0 bases and J 10 bases; nucleotides not matched to a gene: 8. Germline V CDR1 and CDR2: GTSNPN, SVGIG (reference sequence). The CDR3 sequence is 15 residues long. DNA of the CDR3: TGTGCCTGGAGTGTCGATAGCGGGAGGGCCAGAGAGCAGTTCTTC. It encodes CAWSVDSGRAREQFF. The variable domain in full, completed from reference TRBV30 and TRBJ2-1, reads SQTIHQWPATLVQPVGSPLSLECTVEGTSNPNLYWYRQAAGRGLQLLFYSVGIGQISSEVPQNLSASRPQDRQFILSSKKLLLSDSGFYLCAWSVDSGRAREQFFGPGTRLTVL.

This clone occurred a few times. V usage is TRBV7-2 and J usage is TRBJ1-6, with D perhaps TRBD1 (5 bases). CDR3 length equals 18 residues. Germline CDR1 is SGHTA and CDR2 is FQGNSA. V was clipped by 3 bases and J by 6 bases, with 21 bases between them. The CDR3 DNA reads as TGTGCCAGCAGCTTTCGCGGGAGGGGTGGAGGCGGTAATTCACCCCTCCACTTT. Its translation is CASSFRGRGGGGNSPLHF.

Many counts were recorded for this clone. This sequence joins TRBV2 and TRBJ2-1; no clear D gene. The V gene lost 4 bases and the J gene lost 4 bases, with 5 bases spanning the gap. In germline, CDR1 is SNHLY, CDR2 FYNNEI. The CDR3 has 12 residues. The CDR3 spells CASSGQYNEQFF. CDR3 nucleotides: TGTGCCAGCAGTGGGCAGTACAATGAGCAGTTCTTC.

This sequence joins TRBV10-3 and TRBJ2-3; D may be TRBD2 (6 bases). Germline V gene data show CDR1 as ENHRY and CDR2 as SYGVKD. Trimming took 6 bases from V and 4 from J, leaving 14 bases between them. The CDR3 sequence is 14 residues long. The CDR3 coding sequence is TGTGCCATCAGAGCGGACACGGGAGCAGATACGCAGTATTTT. It yields the protein CAIRADTGADTQYF.

The chain combines TRBV30 with TRBJ1-2, with D uncertain. Between the trimmed V and J ends, which lost 0 bases and 7 bases, there was a span of 12 bases. In germline, CDR1 is GTSNPN, CDR2 SVGIG (reference sequence). This CDR3 region has 13 residues. CDR3 sequence (DNA): TGTGCCTGGAGTGTACGCAGGTTTGGTGGCTACACCTTC. This codes for CAWSVRRFGGYTF.

The chain joins TRBV6-6 to TRBJ2-3; 8 bases line up with TRBD2. Germline CDR1 and CDR2: MNHNY and SVGAGI (reference sequence). V dropped 7 bases and J dropped 2; count of bases not matched to a gene: 11. The CDR3 runs to 16 residues. CDR3 region: CASTKGSGENTDTQYF. The CDR3 DNA follows: TGTGCCAGCACCAAAGGTAGCGGGGAGAACACAGATACGCAGTATTTT.

A few counts support this clone. The chain has TRBV2 and TRBJ2-4; 7 bases fit TRBD1. The CDR3 totals 14 residues. J was trimmed by 0 bases and V by 4 bases; bases with no gene match: 0. The germline V gene encodes CDR1 SNHLY and CDR2 FYNNEI. CDR3 protein: CASSGDRAKNIQYF. The CDR3 coding sequence is TGTGCCAGCAGTGGGGACAGAGCCAAAAACATTCAGTACTTC.